This is a list of T cell receptor beta chains from one sample in a study of control samples from healthy donors and cancer patients. Generated by immunoSEQ multiplex PCR, the TCRdb table keeps only in-frame clones and is missing some. Of about 160,000 clones listed, about 94% are singletons. The sequencing sample was made of blood. These receptors originate from a woman between 35 and 50 years old in good health. The CDR3 runs from the conserved cysteine through the conserved F or W. D genes are given only for firm matches. The size of a clone is reported for some rows only, either as once, few or many, or as a class for expanded clones.

j_call: TRBJ1-1; cdr3_length: 13; d_call: .; v_call: TRBV29-1; clone_size: .; cdr3_nt: TGCAGCGTTGAATTTCGTATGAACACTGAAGCTTTCTTT; cdr3_aa: CSVEFRMNTEAFF
j_call: TRBJ1-1; cdr3_length: 16; d_call: TRBD1; v_call: TRBV5-1; clone_size: .; cdr3_nt: TGCGCCAGCAGCCTAGGACAGGGACTCATGAACACTGAAGCTTTCTTT; cdr3_aa: CASSLGQGLMNTEAFF
j_call: TRBJ2-7; cdr3_length: 15; d_call: .; v_call: TRBV6-5; clone_size: .; cdr3_nt: TGTGCCAGCAGTTATAGGTTGAGAGGAACCTACGAGCAGTACTTC; cdr3_aa: CASSYRLRGTYEQYF
j_call: TRBJ1-2; cdr3_length: 16; d_call: TRBD1; v_call: TRBV5-1; clone_size: .; cdr3_nt: TGCGCCAGCTTCCACGACCCCGCGACAGGGAGCTATGGCTACACCTTC; cdr3_aa: CASFHDPATGSYGYTF
j_call: TRBJ2-7; cdr3_length: 13; d_call: TRBD2; v_call: TRBV6-6; clone_size: .; cdr3_nt: TGTGCCAGCAGTTACGAGGTCGGGAGGGAGCAGTACTTC; cdr3_aa: CASSYEVGREQYF
j_call: TRBJ1-2; cdr3_length: 15; d_call: .; v_call: TRBV10-3; clone_size: once; cdr3_nt: TGTGCCATCAGTGAGGAGGGGGGCTCATCTTATGGCTACACCTTC; cdr3_aa: CAISEEGGSSYGYTF
j_call: TRBJ1-3; cdr3_length: 14; d_call: .; v_call: TRBV19; clone_size: .; cdr3_nt: TGTGCCAGTGGACAGTTGAGCTCTGGAAACACCATATATTTT; cdr3_aa: CASGQLSSGNTIYF
j_call: TRBJ1-2; cdr3_length: 13; d_call: .; v_call: TRBV30; clone_size: .; cdr3_nt: TGTGCCTGGAGTGTACTGAGGGACTATGGCTACACCTTC; cdr3_aa: CAWSVLRDYGYTF
j_call: TRBJ2-1; cdr3_length: 16; d_call: .; v_call: TRBV10-3; clone_size: once; cdr3_nt: TGTGCCATCAGTGAGTGGGGTAGGAAGGCTCACAATGAGCAGTTCTTC; cdr3_aa: CAISEWGRKAHNEQFF
j_call: TRBJ1-5; cdr3_length: 12; d_call: .; v_call: TRBV5-4; clone_size: .; cdr3_nt: TGTGCCAGCAGCCGGGGGCGGGAGCCCCAGCATTTT; cdr3_aa: CASSRGREPQHF
j_call: TRBJ2-1; cdr3_length: 17; d_call: .; v_call: TRBV11-3; clone_size: .; cdr3_nt: TGTGCCAGCAGCTTTGCGGGGGCTAGTGGGGCCTACAATGAGCAGTTCTTC; cdr3_aa: CASSFAGASGAYNEQFF
j_call: TRBJ1-1; cdr3_length: 14; d_call: .; v_call: TRBV11-2; clone_size: once; cdr3_nt: TGTGCCAGCAGCCGGCAGGGAATGGGGACTGAAGCTTTCTTT; cdr3_aa: CASSRQGMGTEAFF
j_call: TRBJ2-3; cdr3_length: 15; d_call: .; v_call: TRBV7-2; clone_size: .; cdr3_nt: TGTGCCAGCAGCTTAGTCGGTGTGGCCACAGATACGCAGTATTTT; cdr3_aa: CASSLVGVATDTQYF
j_call: TRBJ1-1; cdr3_length: 16; d_call: .; v_call: TRBV11-1; clone_size: .; cdr3_nt: TGTGCCAGCAGCGGCCCCCGGGGCCGGGGGAACACTGAAGCTTTCTTT; cdr3_aa: CASSGPRGRGNTEAFF
j_call: TRBJ1-1; cdr3_length: 19; d_call: TRBD1; v_call: TRBV7-8; clone_size: .; cdr3_nt: TGTGCCAGCAGCTCGAGCAGAATCAGACAGGGGTGGTTGGACACTGAAGCTTTCTTT; cdr3_aa: CASSSSRIRQGWLDTEAFF
j_call: TRBJ2-5; cdr3_length: 13; d_call: .; v_call: TRBV5-1; clone_size: .; cdr3_nt: TGCGCCAGCAGCGGGCCGGGGCAAGAGACCCAGTACTTC; cdr3_aa: CASSGPGQETQYF
j_call: TRBJ2-7; cdr3_length: 14; d_call: .; v_call: TRBV9; clone_size: .; cdr3_nt: TGTGCCAGCAGCGGACAGGGGATCGGGGGGGAGCAGTACTTC; cdr3_aa: CASSGQGIGGEQYF
j_call: TRBJ2-7; cdr3_length: 14; d_call: .; v_call: TRBV9; clone_size: .; cdr3_nt: TGTGCCAGCAGCGTATCGGCAGGGTCCTACGAGCAGTACTTC; cdr3_aa: CASSVSAGSYEQYF
j_call: TRBJ1-2; cdr3_length: 13; d_call: .; v_call: TRBV6-1; clone_size: .; cdr3_nt: TGTGCCAGCAGTGAAGGCCCGGGCTCTGGATCCACCTTC; cdr3_aa: CASSEGPGSGSTF
j_call: TRBJ2-2; cdr3_length: 12; d_call: .; v_call: TRBV5-6; clone_size: once; cdr3_nt: TGTGCCAGCAGCTTGGTGGCCGGGGAGCTGTTTTTT; cdr3_aa: CASSLVAGELFF
j_call: TRBJ1-6; cdr3_length: 14; d_call: .; v_call: TRBV2; clone_size: .; cdr3_nt: TGTGCCAGCAGTGTACGGCAGGCGCGGTCACCCCTCCACTTT; cdr3_aa: CASSVRQARSPLHF
j_call: TRBJ2-7; cdr3_length: 15; d_call: TRBD1; v_call: TRBV6-2/TRBV6-3; clone_size: .; cdr3_nt: TGTGCCAGCAGCCGGGCCGGGACAGGGTTCTCCGAGCAGTACTTC; cdr3_aa: CASSRAGTGFSEQYF
j_call: TRBJ1-2; cdr3_length: 15; d_call: .; v_call: TRBV12-5; clone_size: .; cdr3_nt: TGTGCTAGTGGTTTGGTAATTGGGGGGCCCTATGGCTACACCTTC; cdr3_aa: CASGLVIGGPYGYTF
j_call: TRBJ2-1; cdr3_length: 18; d_call: TRBD2; v_call: TRBV10-2; clone_size: .; cdr3_nt: TGCGCCAGCAGTAGAAACGCCGGAAATAGCGGGAGGGGGAATGAGCAGTTCTTC; cdr3_aa: CASSRNAGNSGRGNEQFF
j_call: TRBJ2-1; cdr3_length: 15; d_call: TRBD2; v_call: TRBV9; clone_size: .; cdr3_nt: TGTGCCAGCAGCGTAGGTGATAGCGGGAGCAATGAGCAGTTCTTC; cdr3_aa: CASSVGDSGSNEQFF
j_call: TRBJ1-5; cdr3_length: 15; d_call: .; v_call: TRBV19; clone_size: .; cdr3_nt: TGTGCCAGTAGTATAGGAGGGGGGAGCAATCAGCCCCAGCATTTT; cdr3_aa: CASSIGGGSNQPQHF
j_call: TRBJ2-3; cdr3_length: 15; d_call: .; v_call: TRBV11-2; clone_size: .; cdr3_nt: TGTGCCAGCGGACCCGCCCTGACGGGGGCAGATACGCAGTATTTT; cdr3_aa: CASGPALTGADTQYF
j_call: TRBJ1-4; cdr3_length: 15; d_call: TRBD1; v_call: TRBV16; clone_size: .; cdr3_nt: TGTGCCAGCAGCCGTACGGACAGGGGTGATGAAAAACTGTTTTTT; cdr3_aa: CASSRTDRGDEKLFF
j_call: TRBJ1-6; cdr3_length: 14; d_call: .; v_call: TRBV6-6; clone_size: .; cdr3_nt: TGTGCCGTACGGGACTTCGTGTATAATTCACCCCTCCACTTT; cdr3_aa: CAVRDFVYNSPLHF
j_call: TRBJ1-5; cdr3_length: 13; d_call: .; v_call: TRBV29-1; clone_size: .; cdr3_nt: TGCAGCGTTGCCATGGGGAGAACACAGCCCCAGCATTTT; cdr3_aa: CSVAMGRTQPQHF
j_call: TRBJ2-6; cdr3_length: 16; d_call: .; v_call: TRBV27; clone_size: .; cdr3_nt: TGTGCCAGCAGTTCTGGACAGTTCTCTGGGGCCAACGTCCTGACTTTC; cdr3_aa: CASSSGQFSGANVLTF
j_call: TRBJ2-7; cdr3_length: 12; d_call: .; v_call: TRBV6-6; clone_size: .; cdr3_nt: TGTGCCAGCACCACAGGTGGGGCCCAGCAGTACTTC; cdr3_aa: CASTTGGAQQYF